The 21 T cell receptor beta chains below were found in one sample sequenced in a study of blood T cell repertoires in COVID-19. Assay: immunoSEQ multiplex PCR; the TCRdb copy retains only in-frame clones and omits some. The table lists about 66,000 clones, approximately 90% of them singletons, with less than 9.5% in the top ten. Sequenced material: peripheral blood. All receptors derive from a human donor in a cohort sampled during active COVID-19.

The gene calls are TRBV5-1 and TRBJ1-2; D possibly corresponds to TRBD1 (5 bases). V was clipped by 0 bases and J by 4 bases, with 7 bases between them. Germline lookup yields CDR1 SGHRS and CDR2 YFSETQ. CDR3 length: 13 residues. The CDR3 loop is CASSLDGGYGYTF. In DNA, the CDR3 is TGCGCCAGCAGCTTGGACGGGGGCTATGGCTACACCTTC.

The chain couples TRBV25-1 to TRBJ1-4; weak D call: TRBD1 (6 bases). Germline CDR1 and CDR2: MGHDK and SYGVNS. With 8 bases removed from V and 4 bases from J, the gap between germline ends came to 14 bases. The CDR3 loop spans 14 amino acids. The CDR3 loop reads CASRARGNNEKLFF. CDR3 DNA sequence: TGTGCCAGCCGTGCTAGGGGGAATAATGAAAAACTGTTTTTT.

This clone was detected once. The chain recombines TRBV6-1 with TRBJ2-1; perhaps TRBD1 as D (6 bases). V gave up 1 base and J gave up 4 bases, with 17 bases separating them. Germline V gives CDR1 MNHNS, CDR2 SASEGT. The CDR3 loop spans 17 amino acids. In DNA form, the CDR3 reads TGTGCCAGCAGTGAAGAGGTGGGGGCGGAGAATTACAATGAGCAGTTCTTC. The encoded protein is CASSEEVGAENYNEQFF.

The CDR3 is CASRTQTTSTDTQYF. CDR3 DNA: TGCGCCAGCAGAACACAGACCACTAGCACAGATACGCAGTATTTT. This chain links TRBV5-1 with TRBJ2-3; D remains unclear. This CDR3 is 15 amino acids long. V gave up 5 bases and J gave up 0 bases, with 13 bases separating them. CDR1 is SGHRS, CDR2 YFSETQ, per germline.

The chain is built from TRBV29-1 and TRBJ2-1; TRBD2 might be the D (5 bases). There are 14 residues in the CDR3. The germline V and J ends were trimmed by 5 bases and 4 bases, with 15 bases remaining between them. CDR1 and CDR2 (germline): SQVTM, ANQGSEA. CDR3 DNA: TGCAGCGTTCTTAAGCGGAGAGGATACAATGAGCAGTTCTTC. This sequence encodes CSVLKRRGYNEQFF.

V is TRBV28 and J is TRBJ2-3; D is possibly TRBD2 (6 bases). Germline V gene lookup returns CDR1 MDHEN and CDR2 SYDVKM. V shed 1 base and J shed 2 bases, with 16 bases lying between them. The CDR3 is made up of 17 amino acids. CDR3 sequence reads: CASSLLGGILSTDTQYF. CDR3 DNA: TGTGCCAGCAGTTTATTGGGGGGTATCCTCTCCACAGATACGCAGTATTTT.

In this sample, this clone turned up once. The DNA for the CDR3 is TGTGCCAGCAGCTTTGGTTCACATGAAAACATTCAGTACTTC. This gives the protein CASSFGSHENIQYF. The rearrangement joins TRBV5-6 to TRBJ2-4; D gene unclear. V lost 2 bases to trimming and J lost 5 bases, with 11 bases between them. Germline CDR1 reads SGHDT; CDR2 reads YYEEEE. The CDR3 is 14 amino acids. Filled out from reference TRBV5-6 and TRBJ2-4, the complete variable domain reads DAGVTQSPTHLIKTRGQQVTLRCSPKSGHDTVSWYQQALGQGPQFIFQYYEEEERQRGNFPDRFSGHQFPNYSSELNVNALLLGDSALYLCASSFGSHENIQYFGAGTRLSVL.

The chain employs TRBV15 and TRBJ2-7; 10 bases are a match to TRBD1. V lost 4 bases, J lost 3 bases, and 3 bases stayed unmatched. The CDR3 is 14 residues long. Per germline, CDR1 LNHNV and CDR2 YYDKDF (reference sequence). The CDR3 spells CATSTGTGDYEQYF. CDR3 nucleotides: TGTGCCACCAGCACCGGGACAGGGGACTACGAGCAGTACTTC.

The rearrangement uses TRBV18 and TRBJ2-5; 12 bases agree with TRBD2. From germline, CDR1 is KGHSH and CDR2 LQKENI. V was pared by 2 bases and J by 5 bases, with 6 bases of the junction left unmatched. This CDR3 is 16 amino acids long. The CDR3 here is CASSPTSGGTMETQYF. In nucleotides, the CDR3 is TGTGCCAGCTCACCAACTAGCGGGGGGACGATGGAGACCCAGTACTTC.

The chain carries TRBV6-6 and TRBJ1-1, with D possibly matching TRBD1 (6 bases). The CDR3 extends over 13 amino acids. CDR1 MNHNY and CDR2 SVGAGI come from the germline V gene (reference sequence). V lost 0 bases to trimming and J lost 7 bases, with 9 bases between them. CDR3 bases: TGTGCCAGCAGTTACTCACAGGGTGGTGAAGCTTTCTTT. Its translation is CASSYSQGGEAFF.

V is TRBV27 and J is TRBJ1-1; D is ambiguous. The length of the CDR3 is 16 residues. Trimming stripped 4 bases from V and 1 base from J, with 16 bases between. The germline V gene encodes CDR1 MNHEY and CDR2 SMNVEV (reference sequence). CDR3 DNA: TGTGCCAGCAGTTCACCCGGGGTGGGATCGAACACTGAAGCTTTCTTT. Protein: CASSSPGVGSNTEAFF.

The gene calls are TRBV30 and TRBJ1-3; D unclear. Trimming left V 2 bases short and J 2 bases short, with 7 bases between. The V gene's germline CDR1 is GTSNPN and CDR2 SVGIG (reference sequence). This CDR3 is 13 amino acids long. The CDR3 reads CAWSTAAGNTIYF. The CDR3 DNA is TGTGCCTGGAGTACGGCGGCTGGAAACACCATATATTTT. Full variable domain (remainder filled in from reference TRBV30 and TRBJ1-3): SQTIHQWPATLVQPVGSPLSLECTVEGTSNPNLYWYRQAAGRGLQLLFYSVGIGQISSEVPQNLSASRPQDRQFILSSKKLLLSDSGFYLCAWSTAAGNTIYFGEGSWLTVV.

The genes are TRBV4-2 and TRBJ2-5; tentative D call: TRBD1 (6 bases). V was pared by 1 base and J by 6 bases, with 9 bases between. Looked up from germline, CDR1 is LGHNA and CDR2 is YNFKEQ. This CDR3 spans 13 amino acids. The CDR3 sequence is CASSQAWDKTQYF. The CDR3 coding sequence is TGTGCCAGCAGCCAAGCCTGGGACAAGACCCAGTACTTC.

CDR3 loop: CASSQNPTGITDTQYF. In DNA form, the CDR3 reads TGCGCCAGCAGCCAAAATCCGACAGGGATCACAGATACGCAGTATTTT. This rearrangement joins TRBV4-3 to TRBJ2-3, with 7 bases identical to TRBD1. The germline V gene encodes CDR1 LGHNA and CDR2 YSLEER. CDR3 size: 16 residues. V trimming: 2 bases; J trimming: 2 bases; junction bases outside the gene matches: 7.

The chain links TRBV6-2 or TRBV6-3 to TRBJ2-1, with 7 bases aligning to TRBD2. The length of the CDR3 is 12 residues. The V segment lost 6 bases and the J segment 10 bases; nucleotides outside the gene matches: 6. Germline V gene lookup returns CDR1 MNHEY and CDR2 SVGEGT. The DNA for the CDR3 is TGTGCCAGCAGCGAAACTAGCGCCGAGCAGTTCTTC. Translation: CASSETSAEQFF.

The chain carries TRBV2 and TRBJ1-6; 9 bases agree with TRBD1. This CDR3 is built from 14 residues. Unmatched junction bases numbered 6, after V lost 6 bases and J lost 9 bases. In germline, CDR1 is SNHLY, CDR2 FYNNEI. Written as DNA, the CDR3 is TGTGCCAGCAGCCCCGGGACAGGGAGTTCACCCCTCCACTTT. This sequence encodes CASSPGTGSSPLHF.

This chain connects TRBV6-2 or TRBV6-3 to TRBJ2-7; TRBD2 aligns across 13 bases. The CDR3 has 16 residues. J was trimmed by 4 bases and V by 2 bases; bases with no gene match: 5. The germline gives CDR1 MNHEY, CDR2 SVGEGT. CDR3 in amino acids: CASSYEGTSGKYEQYF. The CDR3 bases are TGTGCCAGCAGTTACGAAGGGACTAGCGGGAAATACGAGCAGTACTTC.

The gene calls are TRBV27 and TRBJ2-1; 7 bases are a match to TRBD1. CDR3 size: 17 residues. The germline CDR1 and CDR2 sequences are MNHEY and SMNVEV (reference sequence). The trim removed 5 bases at V and 4 bases at J, leaving 14 bases unmatched. As DNA, the CDR3 is TGTGCCAGCAGTCTTACGACCGGGACAGCAAATTACAATGAGCAGTTCTTC. Encoded protein: CASSLTTGTANYNEQFF.

The chain has TRBV7-2 and TRBJ2-3; D is perhaps TRBD1 (5 bases). The CDR3 length is 14 residues. Trimming removed 3 bases from V and 2 bases from J, with 9 bases in between. Germline V lookup: CDR1 SGHTA, CDR2 FQGNSA. For the CDR3, the DNA is TGTGCCAGCAGCTTCGACAGAAACACAGATACGCAGTATTTT. Its protein is CASSFDRNTDTQYF.

The chain has TRBV27 and TRBJ2-5; D is perhaps TRBD2 (5 bases). V shed 2 bases and J shed 4 bases, with 14 bases lying between them. Per the germline V gene, CDR1 is MNHEY and CDR2 is SMNVEV (reference sequence). The CDR3 contains 15 residues. CDR3 sequence: CASSLTRARGETQYF. The CDR3 coding sequence is TGTGCCAGCAGTTTAACGCGGGCCCGTGGAGAGACCCAGTACTTC.

This sequence joins TRBV9 and TRBJ2-7, with TRBD1 matching 7 bases. The CDR3 sequence is 15 residues long. The germline V gene has CDR1 SGDLS and CDR2 YYNGEE. Trimming took 0 bases from V and 9 from J; bases not matched to a gene: 12. CDR3 coding DNA: TGTGCCAGCAGCGTAGGGACAGGCCCTACTGTAGGGCAGTACTTC. This translates into CASSVGTGPTVGQYF. Combining the CDR3 with reference TRBV9 and TRBJ2-7 gives the whole variable domain DSGVTQTPKHLITATGQRVTLRCSPRSGDLSVYWYQQSLDQGLQFLIQYYNGEERAKGNILERFSAQQFPDLHSELNLSSLELGDSALYFCASSVGTGPTVGQYFGPGTRLTVT.